The sequence of this T cell receptor beta chain was determined in a study of circulating and synovial CD4+ cells in juvenile arthritis. Regarding the study as a whole: The pathogenic-like versus bulk T cell difference escaped Vbeta family analysis.

The data were produced by immunoSEQ multiplex PCR, yet TCRdb's version contains in-frame clones alone and is incomplete. The sample records around 14,000 clones, roughly 88% being singletons. The CDR3 extends over 12 amino acids. The germline V gene has CDR1 SGHRS and CDR2 YFSETQ. V gave up 5 bases and J gave up 5 bases, with 9 bases separating them. About this clone: Its specificity is unknown.

V gene TRBV5-1 combines with J gene TRBJ2-3, with D unclear. This clonotype originated in a human patient with juvenile idiopathic arthritis. Some clones in this sample may be carry-over from other donors' samples. Sequenced material: CD4+ T cells from synovial fluid. Written as DNA, the CDR3 is TGCGCCAGCAGATTTCAGGAAGATACGCAGTATTTT. Translated: CASRFQEDTQYF.